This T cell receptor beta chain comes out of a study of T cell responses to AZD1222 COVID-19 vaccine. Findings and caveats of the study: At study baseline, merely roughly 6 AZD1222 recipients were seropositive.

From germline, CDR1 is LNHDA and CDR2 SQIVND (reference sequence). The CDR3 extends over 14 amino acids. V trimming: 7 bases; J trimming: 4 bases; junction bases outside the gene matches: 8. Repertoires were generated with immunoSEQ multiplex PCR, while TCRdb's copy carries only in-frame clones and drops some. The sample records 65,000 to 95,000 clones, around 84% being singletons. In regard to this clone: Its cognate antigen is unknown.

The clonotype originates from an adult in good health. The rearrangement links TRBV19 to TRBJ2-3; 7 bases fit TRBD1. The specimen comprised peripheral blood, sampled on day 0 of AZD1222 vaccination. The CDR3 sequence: CASTAGTAPDTQYF. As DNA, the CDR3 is TGTGCCAGTACCGCTGGGACAGCCCCAGATACGCAGTATTTT. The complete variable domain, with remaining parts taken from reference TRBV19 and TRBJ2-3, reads DGGITQSPKYLFRKEGQNVTLSCEQNLNHDAMYWYRQDPGQGLRLIYYSQIVNDFQKGDIAEGYSVSREKKESFPLTVTSAQKNPTAFYLCASTAGTAPDTQYFGPGTRLTVL.